The 32 T cell receptor beta chains reported below all come from one sample, sequenced in a study of T cell responses to AZD1222 COVID-19 vaccine. Generated by immunoSEQ multiplex PCR, the TCRdb table keeps only in-frame clones and is missing some. Of around 120,000 clones detected, about 90% appear once; the ten largest clones hold around 8.7%. This specimen was peripheral blood, taken on day 0 of AZD1222 vaccination. All receptors come from an adult in good health.

V and J are TRBV7-9 and TRBJ2-1, with D possibly TRBD1 on 6 matching bases. CDR3 length: 18 residues. Between the trimmed V and J ends, which lost 1 base and 4 bases, there was a span of 20 bases. Per germline, CDR1 SEHNR and CDR2 FQNEAQ (reference sequence). The chain's CDR3 is CASSLVPGGQGLYNEQFF. Here the CDR3 DNA reads TGTGCCAGCAGCTTAGTTCCGGGTGGGCAGGGGTTATACAATGAGCAGTTCTTC.

The chain carries TRBV7-9 and TRBJ2-7; D possibly uses TRBD1 or TRBD2 (5 bases each). There are 13 residues in the CDR3. Germline CDR1 and CDR2: SEHNR and FQNEAQ (reference sequence). Trimming pared 6 bases from V and 5 bases from J, leaving 14 bases between. CDR3 sequence: CASSFTGANEQYF. The CDR3 nucleotides read TGTGCCAGCAGTTTTACCGGGGCGAACGAGCAGTACTTC.

This chain connects TRBV3-1 (or the pseudogene TRBV3-2) to TRBJ1-2, with 8 bases matching TRBD1. CDR1 LGHDT and CDR2 YNNKEL come from the germline V gene (reference sequence). This CDR3 region has 15 residues. V lost 1 base to trimming and J lost 7 bases; unmatched junction nucleotides: 8. The CDR3 sequence: CASSQGSGQGSGYTF. DNA of the CDR3: TGTGCCAGCAGCCAAGGGTCAGGACAGGGCAGTGGCTACACCTTC.

This clone appeared a few times. The V and J genes are TRBV7-9 and TRBJ2-1; 9 nucleotides agree with TRBD1. This CDR3 contains 15 residues. Losses at the gene ends were 3 bases for V and 9 bases for J; bases not matched to a gene: 9. The germline V gene encodes CDR1 SEHNR and CDR2 FQNEAQ (reference sequence). CDR3 sequence reads: CASSLQQGARGEQFF. The DNA of the CDR3 is TGTGCCAGCAGCTTGCAACAGGGGGCGCGGGGTGAGCAGTTCTTC.

This clone was counted a single time. V gene TRBV21-1 combines with J gene TRBJ1-5. TRBV21-1 is a pseudogene segment. This CDR3 has 15 amino acids. The CDR3 loop is CASSKGTHSNQPQHF. The CDR3 region has the DNA TGTGCCAGCAGCAAAGGCACCCATAGCAATCAGCCCCAGCATTTT.

The gene calls are TRBV29-1 and TRBJ1-1, with 9 bases matching TRBD1. The CDR3 has 15 residues. The V gene end was trimmed by 1 base and the J gene end by 4 bases; junction bases not matched to a gene: 7. Germline CDR1 is SQVTM and CDR2 is ANQGSEA. The DNA for the CDR3 is TGCAGCGTTGAAGGGAGGACAGGGGCAGGCACTGAAGCTTTCTTT. This gives the protein CSVEGRTGAGTEAFF.

The V call is TRBV19, the J call TRBJ1-2; D may be TRBD1 (5 bases). Per germline, CDR1 LNHDA and CDR2 SQIVND (reference sequence). The ends were cut back, 7 bases at V and 8 bases at J, with 17 bases in the middle. The CDR3 length is 13 residues. CDR3 coding DNA: TGTGCCAGTACCTTGGCAGGGTCTGGAGGCTACACCTTC. It specifies CASTLAGSGGYTF.

This clone showed up just once. V usage is TRBV3-1 (or the pseudogene TRBV3-2) and J usage is TRBJ2-2, with D possibly TRBD1 on 5 matching bases. Germline lookup yields CDR1 LGHDT and CDR2 YNNKEL (reference sequence). Trimming shortened V by 0 bases and J by 4 bases, and 9 bases separated the two germline ends. CDR3 length: 15 amino acids. CDR3 sequence reads: CASSQDIGVTGELFF. CDR3 DNA: TGTGCCAGCAGCCAAGATATAGGGGTCACCGGGGAGCTGTTTTTT.

The CDR3, as DNA: TGTGCCAGCGGGACAGGGGGGGACACCGGGGAGCTGTTTTTT. Its translation is CASGTGGDTGELFF. The V and J genes are TRBV6-5 and TRBJ2-2; 11 nucleotides line up with TRBD1. Germline-derived CDR1 and CDR2 are MNHEY and SVGAGI. CDR3 length equals 14 residues. The V segment lost 8 bases and the J segment 3 bases; nucleotides outside the gene matches: 2.

The chain uses TRBV28 and TRBJ2-7; TRBD1 agrees at 9 bases. This CDR3 has 15 residues. V was clipped by 6 bases and J by 6 bases; unmatched bases: 12. Germline-derived CDR1 and CDR2 are MDHEN and SYDVKM. The CDR3 DNA reads TGTGCCAGCAGCTCTCCCGGGACAGGGAAGTTCGAGCAGTACTTC. Translating gives CASSSPGTGKFEQYF.

The J gene is TRBJ2-1, the V gene TRBV5-4, with D perhaps matching TRBD2 (6 bases). Germline assignment: CDR1 SGHNT and CDR2 YYREEE (reference sequence). CDR3 length: 16 residues. The V end lost 0 bases, the J end lost 8 bases, and 18 bases lay between the germline ends. The CDR3 DNA reads TGTGCCAGCAGCTTGGGGGGGGTAGCGCGGGTCCATGAGCAGTTCTTC. Translation: CASSLGGVARVHEQFF.

V gene TRBV7-9 combines with J gene TRBJ2-2, with no clear D. CDR1 is SEHNR and CDR2 is FQNEAQ in the germline V gene (reference sequence). V lost 3 bases and J lost 5, with 7 bases in between. The CDR3 totals 13 residues. DNA for the CDR3: TGTGCCAGCAGCTTCCATGGTACCGGGGAGCTGTTTTTT. Amino acids: CASSFHGTGELFF.

The V call is TRBV5-1, the J call TRBJ2-5; D unresolved. This CDR3 contains 14 residues. Germline loops: CDR1 SGHRS, CDR2 YFSETQ. With 2 bases removed from V and 2 bases from J, the gap between germline ends came to 10 bases. CDR3 bases: TGCGCCAGCAGCTTAAAACAGAGTCAAGAGACCCAGTACTTC. Residues: CASSLKQSQETQYF. Complete variable domain (other parts from reference TRBV5-1 and TRBJ2-5): KAGVTQTPRYLIKTRGQQVTLSCSPISGHRSVSWYQQTPGQGLQFLFEYFSETQRNKGNFPGRFSGRQFSNSRSEMNVSTLELGDSALYLCASSLKQSQETQYFGPGTRLLVL.

This clone occurred once. The chain links TRBV9 to TRBJ1-3, with D uncertain. The length of the CDR3 is 14 residues. The germline V gene has CDR1 SGDLS and CDR2 YYNGEE. The ends were cut back, 0 bases at V and 0 bases at J, with 4 bases in the middle. The CDR3 is CASSVGSSGNTIYF. For the CDR3, the DNA is TGTGCCAGCAGCGTAGGTTCCTCTGGAAACACCATATATTTT.

This clone was found once. The chain links TRBV11-3 to TRBJ2-3; the D is unclear. V gave up 4 bases and J gave up 0 bases, with 2 bases separating them. Germline CDR1 is SGHNT and CDR2 is YENEEA. The CDR3 contains 12 residues. CDR3 sequence (DNA): TGTGCCAGCAGCTCTAGCACAGATACGCAGTATTTT. This codes for CASSSSTDTQYF.

The chain joins TRBV12-2 to TRBJ2-1; the DNA was not compared with TRBD1, the D call given in the table. TRBV12-2 is an annotated pseudogene. The CDR3 spans 19 residues. Here the CDR3 DNA reads TGTGCAAGTCGCTTCACCTCAATCAAGACAGGGGGAGAATGGAATGAGCAGTTCTTC. Its translation: CASRFTSIKTGGEWNEQFF.

This rearrangement joins TRBV12-3 or TRBV12-4 to TRBJ2-7, with unresolved D. The germline V and J ends were trimmed by 5 bases and 3 bases, with 8 bases remaining between them. This CDR3 spans 12 amino acids. The CDR3 bases are TGTGCCAGCAGTCGTGACCACTACGAGCAGTACTTC. Encoded protein: CASSRDHYEQYF.

The chain carries TRBV30 and TRBJ1-1, with a possible D match to TRBD1 (5 bases). This CDR3 has 11 residues. Germline values: CDR1 GTSNPN, CDR2 SVGIG (reference sequence). Trimming shortened V by 5 bases and J by 7 bases, and 11 bases separated the two germline ends. The CDR3 here is CAWRDRGEAFF. CDR3 DNA sequence: TGTGCCTGGCGTGATAGGGGTGAAGCTTTCTTT. Drawing the rest from reference TRBV30 and TRBJ1-1, the complete variable domain is SQTIHQWPATLVQPVGSPLSLECTVEGTSNPNLYWYRQAAGRGLQLLFYSVGIGQISSEVPQNLSASRPQDRQFILSSKKLLLSDSGFYLCAWRDRGEAFFGQGTRLTVV.

The chain is built from TRBV18 and TRBJ1-6; 8 bases are a match to TRBD1. V trimming: 3 bases; J trimming: 7 bases; junction bases outside the gene matches: 2. The CDR3 spans 14 residues. The germline V gene has CDR1 KGHSH and CDR2 LQKENI. The CDR3 sequence is CASSPDRVNSPLHF. CDR3 bases: TGTGCCAGCTCACCGGACAGGGTAAATTCACCCCTCCACTTT.

V is TRBV7-9 and J is TRBJ1-3; 8 nucleotides line up with TRBD1. The CDR3 is made up of 15 amino acids. Losses at the gene ends were 2 bases for V and 3 bases for J; bases not matched to a gene: 3. Per the germline V gene, CDR1 is SEHNR and CDR2 is FQNEAQ (reference sequence). The CDR3 spells CASSLQGALGNTIYF. CDR3 DNA: TGTGCCAGCAGCTTACAGGGGGCGCTTGGAAACACCATATATTTT.

This chain joins TRBV6-5 and TRBJ1-4; the D gene is possibly TRBD1 (5 bases). The CDR3 consists of 15 residues. The germline CDR1 and CDR2 sequences are MNHEY and SVGAGI. Trimming removed 5 bases at V and 7 bases at J, with 17 bases between. The CDR3: CASSRSWTSFEKLFF. The CDR3, as DNA: TGTGCCAGCAGTAGGTCATGGACATCTTTTGAAAAACTGTTTTTT.

The chain uses TRBV9 and TRBJ2-3; D may correspond to TRBD1 or TRBD2 (5 bases each). This CDR3 has 15 amino acids. The V end was cut by 0 bases, the J end by 6 bases, with 14 bases between. CDR1 SGDLS and CDR2 YYNGEE come from the germline V gene. CDR3 sequence: CASSVDEGRGDTQYF. CDR3 coding DNA: TGTGCCAGCAGCGTAGACGAGGGTCGGGGCGATACGCAGTATTTT.

The chain has TRBV4-3 and TRBJ2-2; a possible D gene is TRBD2 (5 bases). Trimming took 6 bases from V and 1 from J, leaving 9 bases between them. CDR1 is LGHNA, CDR2 YSLEER, per germline. This CDR3 comprises 14 residues. The CDR3 loop is CASRRGRNTGELFF. The CDR3 coding sequence is TGCGCCAGCAGACGAGGGAGGAACACCGGGGAGCTGTTTTTT.

This chain uses TRBV7-2 with TRBJ2-2, with a tentative D call TRBD2 (6 bases). Germline loops: CDR1 SGHTA, CDR2 FQGNSA. The CDR3 spans 14 residues. The V end was cut by 5 bases, the J end by 3 bases, with 10 bases between. The CDR3 here is CASSVGLHTGELFF. CDR3 in DNA: TGTGCCAGCAGCGTTGGACTACACACCGGGGAGCTGTTTTTT.

This chain uses TRBV24-1 with TRBJ1-5; D gene unclear. Germline CDR1 KGHDR, CDR2 SFDVKD. Trimming left V 1 base short and J 0 bases short, with 3 bases between. CDR3 size: 14 residues. The CDR3 protein is CATSDFASNQPQHF. The CDR3 DNA follows: TGTGCCACCAGTGATTTCGCTAGCAATCAGCCCCAGCATTTT.

CDR3 amino acids: CASSPTGAGNEQFF. Written as DNA, the CDR3 is TGTGCCAGCTCACCAACGGGGGCTGGCAATGAGCAGTTCTTC. V and J are TRBV18 and TRBJ2-1; the D call may be TRBD1 or TRBD2 (6 bases each). The length of the CDR3 is 14 residues. Per the germline V gene, CDR1 is KGHSH and CDR2 is LQKENI. Trimming left V 2 bases short and J 6 bases short, with 11 bases between.

The gene calls are TRBV6-5 and TRBJ1-2; D is possibly TRBD1 (6 bases). This CDR3 region has 13 residues. V was trimmed by 6 bases and J by 8 bases, leaving 16 bases between them. Germline CDR1 is MNHEY and CDR2 is SVGAGI. This CDR3 is CASSVVGGWGYTF. CDR3 DNA: TGTGCCAGCAGCGTCGTCGGGGGCTGGGGCTACACCTTC.

This rearrangement joins TRBV6-2 or TRBV6-3 to TRBJ1-5, with D possibly being TRBD1 (5 bases). The CDR3 runs to 17 residues. V was pared by 2 bases and J by 1 base, with 15 bases between. CDR1 and CDR2 from the germline V gene are MNHEY and SVGEGT. CDR3 loop: CASSYQGEGYSNQPQHF. The CDR3 nucleotides are TGTGCCAGCAGTTACCAGGGCGAGGGGTACAGCAATCAGCCCCAGCATTTT.

This clone was recorded only once. This rearrangement joins TRBV12-3 or TRBV12-4 to TRBJ2-1, with TRBD2 matching over 12 bases. J gave up 15 bases and V 2 bases, and 5 bases lay outside the gene matches. The CDR3 is made up of 13 amino acids. In nucleotides, the CDR3 is TGTGCCAGCAGTTTAAATCCTAGCGGGAGGGCGTTCTTC. Encoded protein: CASSLNPSGRAFF.

This clone was observed a handful of times. The chain combines TRBV7-9 with TRBJ1-1, with 7 positions matching TRBD1. The CDR3 contains 14 residues. Germline CDR1 SEHNR, CDR2 FQNEAQ (reference sequence). Trimming removed 1 base from V and 3 bases from J; junction bases left unmatched: 2. This CDR3 reads CASSLDRGYTEAFF. DNA of the CDR3: TGTGCCAGCAGCTTAGACAGGGGATACACTGAAGCTTTCTTT.

The CDR3 is CASSPKREGRDEQFF. CDR3 DNA sequence: TGTGCCAGCTCCCCCAAGCGGGAGGGCCGGGATGAGCAGTTCTTC. This chain links TRBV18 with TRBJ2-1, with 10 positions matching TRBD2. The J segment lost 8 bases and the V segment lost 6 bases, leaving 10 bases of the junction unmatched. From germline, CDR1 is KGHSH and CDR2 LQKENI. The CDR3 is 15 amino acids.

This chain connects TRBV14 to TRBJ1-1, with D possibly TRBD1 on 6 matching bases. CDR1 is SGHDN and CDR2 is FVKESK in the germline V gene. With 7 bases removed from V and 5 bases from J, the gap between germline ends came to 14 bases. There are 13 residues in the CDR3. The CDR3 coding sequence is TGTGCCAGCACCTTGACAAGGGGGACTGAAGCTTTCTTT. Translation gives CASTLTRGTEAFF.